This T cell receptor (beta chain) was sequenced for a study of cytomegalovirus exposure and HLA in healthy donors. V lost 5 bases, J lost 2 bases, and 10 bases lay in between. Germline values: CDR1 SGHTA, CDR2 FQGTGA. The CDR3 is 13 amino acids. PCR primers comprised 60 Vbeta and 13 Jbeta primers. The repertoire was sequenced with immunoSEQ multiplex PCR; TCRdb's copy has only in-frame clones and lacks some. Found here are about 210,000 clones, less than 90% of them singletons; the top ten hold around 0.31%. This TCR was sampled from a woman younger than 45 in good health and CMV-seronegative. The sequenced material came from PBMCs. This chain connects TRBV7-3 to TRBJ2-7; D might be TRBD1 (5 bases). CDR3 in DNA: TGTGCCAGCAGCCCTGGGGCTACCTACGAGCAGTACTTC. Translation: CASSPGATYEQYF.